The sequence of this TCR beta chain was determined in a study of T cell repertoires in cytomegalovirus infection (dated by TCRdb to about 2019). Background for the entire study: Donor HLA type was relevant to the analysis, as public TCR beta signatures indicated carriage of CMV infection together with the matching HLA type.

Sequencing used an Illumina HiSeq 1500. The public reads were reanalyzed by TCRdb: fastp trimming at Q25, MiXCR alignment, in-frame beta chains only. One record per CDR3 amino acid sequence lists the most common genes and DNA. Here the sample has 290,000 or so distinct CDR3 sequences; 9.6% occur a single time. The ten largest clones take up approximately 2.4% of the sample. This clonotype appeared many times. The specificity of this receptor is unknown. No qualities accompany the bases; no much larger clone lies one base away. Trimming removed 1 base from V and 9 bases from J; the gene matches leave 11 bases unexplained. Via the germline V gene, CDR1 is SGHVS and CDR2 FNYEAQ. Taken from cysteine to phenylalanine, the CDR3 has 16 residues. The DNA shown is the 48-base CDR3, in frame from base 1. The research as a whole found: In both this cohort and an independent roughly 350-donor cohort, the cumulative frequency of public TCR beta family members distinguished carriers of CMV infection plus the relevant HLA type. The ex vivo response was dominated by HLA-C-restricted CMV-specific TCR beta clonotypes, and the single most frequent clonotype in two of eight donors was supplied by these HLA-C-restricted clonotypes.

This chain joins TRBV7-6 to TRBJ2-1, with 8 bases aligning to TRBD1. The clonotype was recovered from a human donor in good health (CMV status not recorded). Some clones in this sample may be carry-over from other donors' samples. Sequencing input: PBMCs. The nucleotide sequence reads TGTGCCAGCAGCTTAGGACAAACGACAGGGGTCTCTGAGCAGTTCTTC. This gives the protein CASSLGQTTGVSEQFF.